This T cell receptor (beta chain) was profiled in a study of blood T cell repertoires in COVID-19 (TCRdb year 2020). Concerning the study at large: Collaborator samples came from the United States, Italy and Spain and covered acute and convalescent phases of COVID-19. The material from the prospective study consisted of cDNA or gDNA derived from T cells, B-cell-depleted T cells, or PBMCs. The dataset comprised deeply sampled blood TCRbeta repertoires from subjects exposed to, actively infected with, or recovered from COVID-19. The repertoires were released in a freely available public database meant as a resource for research on the immune response to SARS-CoV-2. Samples were obtained from the ongoing ImmuneRACE study (first 160 participants) and from roughly 1,300 subjects provided by 6 global collaborators. Sample metadata almost always included a de-identified subject ID, COVID-19 status, age in years and sex. Where available, HLA class I and class II types were obtained from metadata supplied by the sample provider rather than from assay-based typing. The research as a whole found: The amount of clinical and demographic metadata varied by source and participant and was provided uncurated.

The CDR3 covers 14 residues, taking in both the cysteine and the phenylalanine. CDR3 DNA is the only sequence kept; it has 42 bases, read in frame from the first base. Sequences LNHDA (CDR1) and SQIVND (CDR2) are obtained from the germline V gene (reference sequence). The germline V and J ends show losses of 4 bases and 7 bases respectively, and no gene match explains 7 bases of the junction. Each collaborating institution followed its own protocols to collect whole blood in K2EDTA tubes. For TCRbeta analysis, collaborators shipped samples in one of three forms: frozen whole blood, isolated PBMCs, or DNA extracted from either of those sample types. As concerns this clone: Its antigen target is currently unknown. The input lacks base qualities; no much larger clone sits a single base away.

The immunoSEQ Assay, a bias-controlled multiplex PCR, was used to amplify TCRbeta CDR3 regions from genomic DNA. In the authors' own workflow: The number of nucleated cells in each sample was estimated by amplification of reference gene primers within the assay. To quantify the absolute abundance of each unique TCRbeta CDR3 rearrangement, sequence reads were collapsed and filtered. For each sample, productive Simpson clonality was calculated by taking the square root of Simpson's diversity index across productive rearrangements. TCRdb took over this immuneACCESS table, retaining in-frame rearrangements with V and J assigned. Such tables are incomplete; in checked studies, under half of the missing clones stem from an unresolved V gene, and the remainder is unexplained. V and J calls and clone size follow that table, whereas D and trimming were derived from the DNA. Across this sample there are approximately 100,000 clones, with roughly 88% seen only once. The top ten hold about 6% of the sample.

This sequence was found in an older woman with acute or convalescent COVID-19. The chain is made from TRBV19 and TRBJ2-1, with 7 bases in between that match TRBD2. What was sequenced was peripheral blood. The CDR3 region: CASSTGHGGNEQFF. The DNA is as follows: TGTGCCAGTAGTACCGGACACGGGGGGAATGAGCAGTTCTTC.